This TCR beta chain was identified in a study of cytomegalovirus exposure and HLA in healthy donors. Study-level points and caveats: Usually a TCR sequence was rare, but some public TCRs were found in many donors.

Vbeta (60) and Jbeta (13) primers were used in the PCR. In the original analysis: Unique TCR beta chains totaled roughly 81 million in a later count, with roughly 10 million of them shared. The assay was immunoSEQ multiplex PCR, and TCRdb's table has in-frame clones only and misses some. V and J calls and clone size are those listed in that table; D and trimming were worked out from the DNA. The repertoire holds about 140,000 clones, with over 70% as singletons. The CDR3 has 15 residues. Trimming at V came to 8 bases and at J to 3 bases, leaving 9 bases not matched to a gene. The germline gives CDR1 MNHEY, CDR2 SMNVEV (reference sequence). About this clone itself: Its target is unknown.

This sequence was found in a male donor in good health and CMV-seronegative. The gene calls are TRBV27 and TRBJ2-7, with TRBD1 identical over 11 bases. Sequencing was carried out using PBMCs. The CDR3 sequence is CASRAWTGGGYEQYF. The CDR3 nucleotides read TGTGCCAGCCGCGCCTGGACAGGGGGCGGCTACGAGCAGTACTTC.